The rows below give T cell receptor beta chains drawn from one sample of a study of cytomegalovirus exposure and HLA in healthy donors. The protocol was immunoSEQ multiplex PCR, while the TCRdb copy is restricted to in-frame clones and leaves out a portion. The sample comprises roughly 150,000 clones, about 85% of which are singletons, and 2% to 2.5% rests with the top ten. Sequenced material: PBMCs. The receptors originated from a young man in good health and CMV-seropositive. Each CDR3 is given with its conserved first and last residue. The order of the fields is V gene, clone size, J gene, D gene, CDR3 protein, CDR3 DNA. The D gene is left open where the match is weak. Part of the rows lack a size; the others show once, few, many or a class for expanded clones.

TRBV6-5	.	TRBJ1-1	.	CASSYDSGKWNAEAFF	TGTGCCAGCAGTTACGATTCGGGAAAGTGGAACGCTGAAGCTTTCTTT
TRBV6-5	.	TRBJ2-1	TRBD1	CARRDRGLNEQFF	TGTGCCCGCCGGGACAGGGGGCTGAATGAGCAGTTCTTC
TRBV5-1	.	TRBJ2-7	.	CASSLGASGYEQYF	TGCGCCAGCAGCTTGGGGGCATCGGGGTACGAGCAGTACTTC
TRBV5-1	once	TRBJ2-1	.	CASSLAAGRSSEQFF	TGCGCCAGCAGCTTGGCCGCAGGGAGGTCGAGTGAGCAGTTCTTC
TRBV7-2	.	TRBJ2-7	TRBD2	CASSIPSGGARYEQYF	TGTGCCAGCAGCATACCTAGCGGGGGGGCCAGGTACGAGCAGTACTTC
TRBV4-3	.	TRBJ2-7	.	CASSQVAESGSYEQYF	TGCGCCAGCAGCCAAGTAGCAGAGAGCGGCTCCTACGAGCAGTACTTC
TRBV27	.	TRBJ2-5	.	CASSSTGRAVVKETQYF	TGTGCCAGCAGTTCCACAGGGAGGGCAGTGGTTAAAGAGACCCAGTACTTC
TRBV7-2	.	TRBJ2-7	TRBD2	CASSLAGPGTSGGAQEQYF	TGTGCCAGCAGCTTAGCGGGACCCGGGACTAGCGGGGGGGCTCAAGAGCAGTACTTC
TRBV28	.	TRBJ2-5	.	CASSLGGLRETQYF	TGTGCCAGCAGTTTAGGGGGACTCCGAGAGACCCAGTACTTC
TRBV29-1	.	TRBJ1-2	.	CSVDSGAGQGYGYTF	TGCAGCGTCGACTCAGGAGCAGGGCAGGGCTATGGCTACACCTTC
TRBV5-1	.	TRBJ1-3	.	CASSSQGGSGNTIYF	TGCGCCAGCAGCTCACAGGGTGGCTCTGGAAACACCATATATTTT
TRBV5-6	once	TRBJ2-1	TRBD2	CASSLRFTSGGSSYNEQFF	TGTGCCAGCAGCCTTAGATTTACTAGCGGGGGGAGCTCCTACAATGAGCAGTTCTTC
TRBV4-2	few	TRBJ1-2	.	CASSQEHGRGYGYTF	TGTGCCAGCAGCCAAGAGCATGGTCGGGGCTATGGCTACACCTTC
TRBV19	.	TRBJ1-1	.	CASSTLTAEAFF	TGTGCCAGTAGTACGTTGACAGCCGAAGCTTTCTTT
TRBV6-5	.	TRBJ2-1	TRBD2	CASSYLISGGNEQFF	TGTGCCAGCAGTTACTTGATTAGCGGGGGGAATGAGCAGTTCTTC
TRBV18	.	TRBJ2-7	.	CASSPGRGNYEQYF	TGTGCCAGCTCACCGGGGCGGGGAAACTACGAGCAGTACTTC
TRBV7-9	.	TRBJ1-5	TRBD1	CASSLQGGANQPQHF	TGTGCCAGCAGTCTACAGGGGGGGGCGAATCAGCCCCAGCATTTT
TRBV6-6	.	TRBJ2-3	TRBD1	CASRTGTASTDTQYF	TGTGCCAGCAGAACCGGGACAGCTAGCACAGATACGCAGTATTTT
TRBV29-1	.	TRBJ2-1	.	CSFSGAWGTYNEQFF	TGCAGCTTCTCAGGGGCTTGGGGAACCTACAATGAGCAGTTCTTC
TRBV19	.	TRBJ1-5	TRBD1	CASSNWTGANQPQHF	TGTGCCAGTAGTAACTGGACAGGGGCCAATCAGCCCCAGCATTTT
TRBV11-2	.	TRBJ2-7	.	CASSPSQTDSYEQYF	TGTGCCAGCAGCCCTTCTCAGACAGATTCCTACGAGCAGTACTTC
TRBV5-1	.	TRBJ1-3	.	CASSEAGLSGNTIYF	TGCGCCAGCAGCGAAGCAGGGTTATCTGGAAACACCATATATTTT
TRBV4-3	few	TRBJ1-5	.	CASSQDYGGDQPQHF	TGCGCCAGCAGCCAAGATTATGGGGGGGATCAGCCCCAGCATTTT
TRBV19	.	TRBJ2-7	TRBD1	CASSPGTGPYEQYF	TGTGCCAGTAGTCCCGGGACAGGGCCCTACGAGCAGTACTTC
TRBV11-1	.	TRBJ1-1	TRBD1	CASSPQGVSNTEAFF	TGTGCCAGCAGCCCCCAGGGGGTTTCGAACACTGAAGCTTTCTTT
TRBV7-8	few	TRBJ2-7	.	CASSSLFYEQYF	TGTGCCAGCAGCTCGTTGTTCTACGAGCAGTACTTC
TRBV2	once	TRBJ2-7	TRBD1	CASSETGTGTYEQYF	TGTGCCAGCAGCGAAACCGGGACAGGGACCTACGAGCAGTACTTC
TRBV6-4	few	TRBJ2-3	TRBD2	CASSTGTSGGADTQYF	TGTGCCAGCAGTACCGGGACTAGCGGGGGAGCAGATACGCAGTATTTT
TRBV27	.	TRBJ2-7	TRBD1	CASSLVGTGVYEQYF	TGTGCCAGCAGTTTAGTTGGGACAGGGGTCTACGAGCAGTACTTC
TRBV18	few	TRBJ1-6	.	CASSLTRIPNSPLHF	TGTGCCAGCTCACTAACGCGGATACCAAATTCACCCCTCCACTTT
TRBV7-8	few	TRBJ2-7	.	CASSLGVQGYEQYF	TGTGCCAGCAGCTTAGGGGTACAGGGCTACGAGCAGTACTTC
TRBV7-2	.	TRBJ1-4	.	CASSPRAGNEKLFF	TGTGCCAGCAGCCCCAGGGCGGGGAATGAAAAACTGTTTTTT
TRBV4-1	.	TRBJ2-1	TRBD2	CASSQPSGGDQFF	TGCGCCAGCAGCCAACCTAGCGGGGGGGACCAGTTCTTC
TRBV4-1	.	TRBJ2-5	TRBD2	CASSQASGGLQETQYF	TGCGCCAGCAGCCAAGCTTCGGGAGGGCTCCAAGAGACCCAGTACTTC
TRBV19	.	TRBJ2-3	TRBD1	CAIGDRDRATDTQYF	TGTGCCATAGGGGACCGGGACAGAGCCACAGATACGCAGTATTTT
TRBV7-2	.	TRBJ2-1	TRBD2	CASSEKKRGDYNEQFF	TGTGCCAGCAGCGAGAAGAAGCGGGGGGACTACAATGAGCAGTTCTTC
TRBV4-3	.	TRBJ2-2	TRBD2	CASSQDLRGGSGELFF	TGCGCCAGCAGCCAAGATTTACGGGGGGGTAGCGGGGAGCTGTTTTTT
TRBV18	.	TRBJ1-2	.	CASSPSNGPSGYTF	TGTGCCAGCTCACCGTCTAATGGTCCTAGTGGCTACACCTTC
TRBV7-2	.	TRBJ1-4	.	CASSPGVFNEKLFF	TGTGCCAGCAGCCCCGGGGTATTTAATGAAAAACTGTTTTTT
TRBV12-5	.	TRBJ1-5	TRBD1	CASGWGQGGQPQHF	TGTGCTAGTGGTTGGGGACAGGGCGGTCAGCCCCAGCATTTT
TRBV6-5	.	TRBJ2-7	TRBD2	CASSKRGTSREQYF	TGTGCCAGCAGCAAGCGGGGGACCTCTCGAGAGCAGTACTTC
TRBV9	.	TRBJ1-6	.	CASSVEGGRGSPLHF	TGTGCCAGCAGCGTAGAGGGGGGGAGGGGATCACCCCTCCACTTT
TRBV5-1	.	TRBJ2-7	TRBD2	CASSLALAGGGEQYF	TGCGCCAGCAGCTTGGCACTAGCGGGGGGAGGCGAGCAGTACTTC
TRBV2	.	TRBJ1-1	TRBD1	CASSDRGTGAENTEAFF	TGTGCCAGCAGTGATAGGGGAACAGGGGCCGAGAACACTGAAGCTTTCTTT
TRBV19	.	TRBJ1-1	.	CASSRGGVWNTEAFF	TGTGCCAGTAGTCGGGGTGGGGTATGGAACACTGAAGCTTTCTTT
TRBV6-5	once	TRBJ2-5	.	CASSPGTIVGETQYF	TGTGCCAGCAGCCCCGGGACAATAGTGGGGGAGACCCAGTACTTC
TRBV18	.	TRBJ1-2	.	CASSPSRDWYGYTF	TGTGCCAGCTCACCCTCCCGGGACTGGTATGGCTACACCTTC
TRBV7-9	.	TRBJ1-2	TRBD1	CASSLNRNRGPGYGYTF	TGTGCCAGCAGCTTAAACCGAAACAGGGGGCCAGGCTATGGCTACACCTTC
TRBV4-3	.	TRBJ2-3	TRBD1	CASSQDQGDRGSDTQYF	TGCGCCAGCAGCCAAGATCAAGGGGACAGGGGGTCAGATACGCAGTATTTT
TRBV19	many	TRBJ1-5	TRBD1	CASSMGDRGDGNQPQHF	TGTGCCAGTAGTATGGGGGACAGGGGGGACGGCAATCAGCCCCAGCATTTT
TRBV7-9	.	TRBJ1-5	.	CASSRLEAEQPQHF	TGTGCCAGCAGCCGCCTCGAAGCGGAACAGCCCCAGCATTTT
TRBV7-8	.	TRBJ2-5	.	CASSLWEYQETQYF	TGTGCCAGCAGCTTATGGGAGTACCAAGAGACCCAGTACTTC
TRBV5-4	.	TRBJ2-2	.	CASSLGGGNTGELFF	TGTGCCAGCAGCTTGGGCGGGGGCAACACCGGGGAGCTGTTTTTT
TRBV5-1	.	TRBJ1-6	TRBD1	CASSFHPPGQGAQSYNSPLHF	TGCGCCAGCAGCTTCCACCCCCCGGGACAGGGGGCTCAGTCCTATAATTCACCCCTCCACTTT
TRBV27	.	TRBJ2-3	TRBD2	CASSLSRTSGGHTDTQYF	TGTGCCAGCAGTTTATCGAGGACTAGCGGGGGTCACACAGATACGCAGTATTTT
TRBV29-1	.	TRBJ1-1	.	CSVGPPGGEAFF	TGCAGCGTTGGGCCCCCCGGAGGAGAAGCTTTCTTT
TRBV5-8	.	TRBJ2-1	.	CASSIGGEQFF	TGTGCCAGCAGTATCGGGGGTGAGCAGTTCTTC
TRBV7-3	.	TRBJ1-2	.	CASSPPGAGVDGYTF	TGTGCCAGCAGTCCCCCAGGGGCTGGGGTTGATGGCTACACCTTC
TRBV7-6	.	TRBJ2-1	.	CASSLATLVSYNEQFF	TGTGCCAGCAGCTTAGCGACACTAGTGTCCTACAATGAGCAGTTCTTC